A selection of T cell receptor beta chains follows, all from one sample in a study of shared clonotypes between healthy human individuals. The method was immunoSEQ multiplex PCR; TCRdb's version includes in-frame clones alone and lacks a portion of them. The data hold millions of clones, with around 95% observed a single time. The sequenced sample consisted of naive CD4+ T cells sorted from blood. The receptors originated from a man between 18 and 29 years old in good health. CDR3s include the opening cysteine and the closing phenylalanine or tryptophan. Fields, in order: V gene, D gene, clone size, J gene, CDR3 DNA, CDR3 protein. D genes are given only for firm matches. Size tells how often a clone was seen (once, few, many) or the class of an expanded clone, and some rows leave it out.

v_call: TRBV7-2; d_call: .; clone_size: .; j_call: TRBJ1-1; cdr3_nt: TGTGCCAGCAGCCCAGACGGGACACGGAACACTGAAGCTTTCTTT; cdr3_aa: CASSPDGTRNTEAFF
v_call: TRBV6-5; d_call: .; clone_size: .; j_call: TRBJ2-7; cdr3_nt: TGTGCCAGCAGTTACTCGCGCCTTTACGAGCAGTACTTC; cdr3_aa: CASSYSRLYEQYF
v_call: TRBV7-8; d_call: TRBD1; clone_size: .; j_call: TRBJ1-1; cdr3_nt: TGTGCCAGCAGCCCCGGGTCAGCAGTTGAGGGACAGAAAGCTTTCTTT; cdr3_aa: CASSPGSAVEGQKAFF
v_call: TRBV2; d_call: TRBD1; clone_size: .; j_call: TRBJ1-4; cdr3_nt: TGTGCCACACTCCGCCGGAGGGGGCCCCCGTACGAAAAACTGTTTTTT; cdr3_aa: CATLRRRGPPYEKLFF
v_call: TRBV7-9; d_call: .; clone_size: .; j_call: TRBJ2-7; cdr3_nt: TGTGCCGCAGGGGGGAGCGGGTCCTACGAGCAGTACTTC; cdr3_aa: CAAGGSGSYEQYF
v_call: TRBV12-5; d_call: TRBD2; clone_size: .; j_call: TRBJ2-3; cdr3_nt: TGTGCTAGTGGCGCTAGCGGAGGCACAGATACGCAGTATTTT; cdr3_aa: CASGASGGTDTQYF
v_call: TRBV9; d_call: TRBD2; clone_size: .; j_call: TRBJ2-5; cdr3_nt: TGTGCCAGCAGCCTAGGACTAGCGGGAGTAGAGACCCAGTACTTC; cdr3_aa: CASSLGLAGVETQYF
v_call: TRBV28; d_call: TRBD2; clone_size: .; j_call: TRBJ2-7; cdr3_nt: TGTGCCAGCAGTTTATGGCGGGAGGGCCTTAGGAACGAGCAGTACTTC; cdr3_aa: CASSLWREGLRNEQYF
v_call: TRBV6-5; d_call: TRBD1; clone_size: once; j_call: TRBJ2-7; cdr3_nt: TGTGCCAGCAGTTATCAGGGGGATCCCAGTTACGAGCAGTACTTC; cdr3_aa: CASSYQGDPSYEQYF
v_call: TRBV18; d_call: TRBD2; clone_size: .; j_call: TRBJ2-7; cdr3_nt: TGTGCCAGCTCACTCCGGACTAGCGGGCCCTTCTACGAGCAGTACTTC; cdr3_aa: CASSLRTSGPFYEQYF
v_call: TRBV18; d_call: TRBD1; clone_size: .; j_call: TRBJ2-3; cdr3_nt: TGTGCCAGCTCAGCCGGACAGGCTCCAGATACGCAGTATTTT; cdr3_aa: CASSAGQAPDTQYF
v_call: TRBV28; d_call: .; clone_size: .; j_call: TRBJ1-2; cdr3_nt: TGTGCCAGCAGTTTAAAAGAATTTGGCTACACCTTC; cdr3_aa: CASSLKEFGYTF
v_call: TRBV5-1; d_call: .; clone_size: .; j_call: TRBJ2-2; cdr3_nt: TGCGCCAGCAGCTTGGGCAGAACGAACACCGGGGAGCTGTTTTTT; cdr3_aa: CASSLGRTNTGELFF
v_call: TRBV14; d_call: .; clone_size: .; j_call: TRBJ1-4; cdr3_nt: TGTGCCAGCAGCCAGGGGGTTAATGAAAAACTGTTTTTT; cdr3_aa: CASSQGVNEKLFF
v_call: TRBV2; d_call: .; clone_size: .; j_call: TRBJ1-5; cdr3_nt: TGTGCCAGCAGTGAGCATTACGTGGGGGAACAGCCCCAGCATTTT; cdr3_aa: CASSEHYVGEQPQHF
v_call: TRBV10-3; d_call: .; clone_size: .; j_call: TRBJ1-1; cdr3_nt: TGTGCCATCAGTCGAGGGGAAAAGGGGGCTGAAGCTTTCTTT; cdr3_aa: CAISRGEKGAEAFF
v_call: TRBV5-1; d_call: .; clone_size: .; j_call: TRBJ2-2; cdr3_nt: TGCGCCAGCAGCCCGGGACTCCTAATCGGCGGGGAGCTGTTTTTT; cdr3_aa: CASSPGLLIGGELFF
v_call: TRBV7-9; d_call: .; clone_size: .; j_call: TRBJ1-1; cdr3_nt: TGTGCCAGCAGCTTAATGGCGGGGTCGGGGAACACTGAAGCTTTCTTT; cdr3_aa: CASSLMAGSGNTEAFF
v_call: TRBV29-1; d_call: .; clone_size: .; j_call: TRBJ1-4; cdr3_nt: TGCAGCGTTGAAGCTTCCCACGGGGAAAAACTGTTTTTT; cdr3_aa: CSVEASHGEKLFF
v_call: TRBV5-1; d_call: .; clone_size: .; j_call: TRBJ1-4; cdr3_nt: TGCGCCAGCAGCTTGGCGGCAGGGGATGGTGAAAAACTGTTTTTT; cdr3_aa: CASSLAAGDGEKLFF
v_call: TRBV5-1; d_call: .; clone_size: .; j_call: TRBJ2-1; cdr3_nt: TGCGCCAGCAGCGTCGTAGGGGGCTCCTACAATGAGCAGTTCTTC; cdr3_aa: CASSVVGGSYNEQFF
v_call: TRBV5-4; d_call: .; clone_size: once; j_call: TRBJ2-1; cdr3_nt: TGTGCCAGCAGCTTGGTGGGTAGCAATGAGCAGTTCTTC; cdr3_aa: CASSLVGSNEQFF
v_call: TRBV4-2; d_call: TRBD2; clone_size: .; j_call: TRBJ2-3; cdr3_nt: TGTGCCAGCAGCCAAGTTAGCGGGGGGGCGGTTCGGGATACGCAGTATTTT; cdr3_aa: CASSQVSGGAVRDTQYF
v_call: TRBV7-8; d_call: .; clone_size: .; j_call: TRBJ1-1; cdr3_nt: TGTGCCACCAGCTTTGCGGGGGATAGTACTGAAGCTTTCTTT; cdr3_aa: CATSFAGDSTEAFF
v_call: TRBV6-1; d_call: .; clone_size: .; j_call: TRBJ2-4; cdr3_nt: TGTGCCAGCAGTGACAGGGAAACCAAAAACATTCAGTACTTC; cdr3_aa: CASSDRETKNIQYF
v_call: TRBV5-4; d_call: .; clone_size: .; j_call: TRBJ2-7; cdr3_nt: TGTGCCAGCAGCTTGGCCGGCGGGTCCCACGAGCAGTACTTC; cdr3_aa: CASSLAGGSHEQYF